This T cell receptor (beta chain) is drawn from a study of Graves' ophthalmopathy and Graves' hyperthyroidism. Study-wide background: The study drew peripheral blood at initial diagnosis, before any treatment.

This CDR3 has 13 amino acids. Germline CDR1 is MDHEN and CDR2 is SYDVKM. Trimming took off 7 bases at V and 1 base at J, with 11 bases between the two ends. Study findings and constraints: Also, most clonotypes expanded in the thyroid above 0.001 frequency appeared in blood.

A note on this clonotype: What it recognizes is unknown.

The TCR beta CDR3 regions underwent amplification from RNA transcripts. An opening RT-PCR round employed HTBI primers and preceded a second-round multiplex PCR. TCRdb re-analysed the multiplex PCR reads in MiXCR, keeping a single row per CDR3 protein. The sample yields hundreds of thousands of distinct CDR3 sequences, 22% seen once. A follow-up of 18 months without ophthalmopathy meant that hyperthyroidism was stable. What was sequenced was peripheral blood. This receptor was taken from a woman aged 18-30 years with stable Graves' hyperthyroidism. Some clones in this sample may be carry-over from other donors' samples. The V call is TRBV28, the J call TRBJ2-7; D is uncertain. In DNA, the CDR3 is TGTGCCAGCAAACTCGGCGGTTCCTACGAGCAGTACTTC. This translates into CASKLGGSYEQYF. Variable domain in full (rest from reference TRBV28 and TRBJ2-7): DVKVTQSSRYLVKRTGEKVFLECVQDMDHENMFWYRQDPGLGLRLIYFSYDVKMKEKGDIPEGYSVSREKKERFSLILESASTNQTSMYLCASKLGGSYEQYFGPGTRLTVT.